The clone carrying this T cell receptor (beta chain) has ten or more counts. Its antigen is not known. Combining a sample-barcoded 5' primer with a J-beta primer mix, a second PCR ran for about 7 to 11 cycles. Each of the samples gave a minimum of 3 million paired-end reads that contained CDR3. TCRdb analysed the 5' RACE reads with MiXCR anew, one entry per CDR3 protein. Altogether hundreds of thousands of distinct CDR3 sequences are present, 58% being singletons, with the ten largest covering roughly 20%. The sample originates from a study of blood T cells in healthy people across ages. Whole-study results and caveats: Conclusively comparing naive with antigen-experienced cells was impossible with unsorted PBMCs.

Sequencing was done on a sample of blood. This clonotype originated in a man aged 30 to 45 in good health.

This CDR3 is CSAEVSGSNEQFF. For the CDR3, the DNA is TGCAGTGCTGAGGTGAGCGGGAGTAATGAGCAGTTCTTC. This rearrangement joins TRBV20-1 to TRBJ2-1; 8 bases map to TRBD2. The CDR3 length is 13 residues. V trimming: 5 bases; J trimming: 7 bases; junction bases outside the gene matches: 7. Germline V lookup: CDR1 DFQATT, CDR2 SNEGSKA (reference sequence).